The TCR beta chain described here comes from a study of T cells in Graves' hyperthyroidism and ophthalmopathy. At least ten counts were recorded for this clonotype. Germline lookup yields CDR1 MNHEY and CDR2 SMNVEV (reference sequence). V was pared by 2 bases and J by 6 bases, with 14 bases between. The length of the CDR3 is 15 residues. Regions amplified from RNA transcripts were the TCR beta CDR3 regions. During a first-round RT-PCR of the TCR CDR3, the HTBI primer set was used. TCRdb reanalysed the multiplex PCR reads using MiXCR and keeps one entry per CDR3 protein. The data contain approximately 700,000 distinct CDR3 sequences, about 17% of them singletons.

Source material: blood. The receptor was isolated from a man between 18 and 29 years old with Graves' hyperthyroidism. The rearrangement joins TRBV27 to TRBJ2-1; TRBD2 might be the D (5 bases). CDR3 DNA: TGTGCCAGCAGTTTACGCGCGGGCCGCTTCAATGAGCAGTTCTTC. Protein: CASSLRAGRFNEQFF.